A selection of T cell receptor beta chains follows, all from one sample in a study of shared clonotypes between healthy human individuals. Measured with immunoSEQ multiplex PCR; TCRdb has only the in-frame clones, and not every one. The table has about 1 million clones, approximately 80% seen once; the top ten hold approximately 0.5%. The sequencing sample was made of memory CD4+ T cells from PBMCs. The receptors shown here come from a young man in good health. Some clones in this sample may be carry-over from other donors' samples. Both conserved end residues are part of each CDR3. A D gene is named only where the DNA matches it firmly. Clone size appears in some rows only: once, few, many, or a class for an expanded clone.

D gene: .; V gene: TRBV7-8; J gene: TRBJ2-3; clone size: few; CDR3 protein: CASRLGGMLSTDTQYF; CDR3 DNA: TGTGCCAGCAGGCTGGGCGGGATGCTAAGCACAGATACGCAGTATTTT
D gene: .; V gene: TRBV4-1; J gene: TRBJ1-2; clone size: .; CDR3 protein: CASSQLLRRRTNYGYTF; CDR3 DNA: TGCGCCAGCAGCCAACTTCTACGACGGCGCACTAACTATGGCTACACCTTC
D gene: TRBD1; V gene: TRBV28; J gene: TRBJ1-1; clone size: few; CDR3 protein: CASSSGTGGTEAFF; CDR3 DNA: TGTGCCAGCAGTTCAGGGACAGGGGGCACTGAAGCTTTCTTT
D gene: TRBD1; V gene: TRBV28; J gene: TRBJ2-7; clone size: once; CDR3 protein: CASSLRQGGEQYF; CDR3 DNA: TGTGCCAGCAGTTTACGACAGGGGGGCGAGCAGTACTTC
D gene: .; V gene: TRBV28; J gene: TRBJ1-3; clone size: .; CDR3 protein: CASSFPGGSGNTIYF; CDR3 DNA: TGTGCCAGCAGTTTCCCTGGGGGGTCTGGAAACACCATATATTTT
D gene: .; V gene: TRBV10-2; J gene: TRBJ1-4; clone size: .; CDR3 protein: CASMRGSNEKLFF; CDR3 DNA: TGCGCCAGCATGCGTGGGTCTAATGAAAAACTGTTTTTT
D gene: .; V gene: TRBV9; J gene: TRBJ2-5; clone size: many; CDR3 protein: CASSVDQGGRETQYF; CDR3 DNA: TGTGCCAGCAGCGTAGACCAAGGAGGGCGAGAGACCCAGTACTTC
D gene: .; V gene: TRBV7-2; J gene: TRBJ1-2; clone size: .; CDR3 protein: CASIRTIGYLKGYTF; CDR3 DNA: TGTGCCAGCATTCGGACTATTGGGTATTTGAAGGGCTACACCTTC
D gene: .; V gene: TRBV9; J gene: TRBJ2-7; clone size: .; CDR3 protein: CASSARGREDEQYF; CDR3 DNA: TGTGCCAGCAGCGCACGGGGTCGCGAAGACGAGCAGTACTTC
D gene: .; V gene: TRBV6-4; J gene: TRBJ1-5; clone size: .; CDR3 protein: CASSELTARSNQPQHF; CDR3 DNA: TGTGCCAGCAGTGAGCTGACGGCCCGTAGCAATCAGCCCCAGCATTTT
D gene: .; V gene: TRBV4-1; J gene: TRBJ2-7; clone size: .; CDR3 protein: CASSQDEGAKSSYEQYF; CDR3 DNA: TGCGCCAGCAGCCAAGATGAGGGAGCGAAGAGCTCCTACGAGCAGTACTTC
D gene: .; V gene: TRBV28; J gene: TRBJ1-2; clone size: many; CDR3 protein: CASSFEWVYGYTF; CDR3 DNA: TGTGCCAGCAGTTTCGAGTGGGTCTATGGCTACACCTTC
D gene: .; V gene: TRBV28; J gene: TRBJ2-3; clone size: .; CDR3 protein: CASSSMQQRTFSTDTQYF; CDR3 DNA: TGTGCCAGCAGTTCCATGCAACAGAGGACATTTAGCACAGATACGCAGTATTTT
D gene: TRBD1; V gene: TRBV7-2; J gene: TRBJ1-5; clone size: once; CDR3 protein: CASSLGPQQGQPQHF; CDR3 DNA: TGTGCCAGCAGCTTAGGCCCCCAACAGGGGCAGCCCCAGCATTTT
D gene: TRBD1; V gene: TRBV28; J gene: TRBJ2-3; clone size: .; CDR3 protein: CASTGSPGTASGGSRTDTQYF; CDR3 DNA: TGTGCCAGCACCGGAAGTCCCGGGACAGCGAGTGGTGGTTCTCGCACAGATACGCAGTATTTT
D gene: .; V gene: TRBV19; J gene: TRBJ2-7; clone size: .; CDR3 protein: CASSRWGDEQYF; CDR3 DNA: TGTGCCAGTAGCCGCTGGGGGGATGAGCAGTACTTC
D gene: .; V gene: TRBV18; J gene: TRBJ1-5; clone size: .; CDR3 protein: CASSPRGNQPQHF; CDR3 DNA: TGTGCCAGCTCACCACGGGGAAATCAGCCCCAGCATTTT
D gene: .; V gene: TRBV29-1; J gene: TRBJ1-2; clone size: many; CDR3 protein: CSVEWEGSGYGYTF; CDR3 DNA: TGCAGCGTTGAATGGGAAGGGAGCGGCTATGGCTACACCTTC
D gene: TRBD1; V gene: TRBV5-1; J gene: TRBJ1-3; clone size: .; CDR3 protein: CASSSAGQGPGNTIYF; CDR3 DNA: TGCGCCAGCAGCTCGGCGGGACAGGGCCCTGGAAACACCATATATTTT
D gene: .; V gene: TRBV5-1; J gene: TRBJ2-4; clone size: .; CDR3 protein: CASSLWTGAGIQYF; CDR3 DNA: TGCGCCAGCAGCCTCTGGACGGGGGCAGGCATTCAGTACTTC
D gene: .; V gene: TRBV12-2; J gene: TRBJ2-7; clone size: .; CDR3 protein: CASRLIYIGACTYEQYF; CDR3 DNA: TGTGCAAGTCGCCTAATCTACATCGGAGCCTGCACCTACGAGCAGTACTTC
D gene: .; V gene: TRBV2; J gene: TRBJ2-2; clone size: .; CDR3 protein: CASSYRDPGELFF; CDR3 DNA: TGTGCCAGCAGTTACAGGGATCCCGGGGAGCTGTTTTTT
D gene: TRBD1; V gene: TRBV7-2; J gene: TRBJ2-6; clone size: .; CDR3 protein: CASSYRGSGANVLTF; CDR3 DNA: TGTGCCAGCAGCTACAGGGGCTCTGGGGCCAACGTCCTGACTTTC
D gene: TRBD1; V gene: TRBV7-3; J gene: TRBJ2-7; clone size: .; CDR3 protein: CASSWKRGTVSF; CDR3 DNA: TGTGCCAGCAGCTGGAAGAGAGGGACAGTCTCCTTC
D gene: .; V gene: TRBV11-2; J gene: TRBJ1-5; clone size: .; CDR3 protein: CASSLHFTQPQHF; CDR3 DNA: TGTGCCAGCAGTCTCCACTTTACCCAGCCCCAGCATTTT
D gene: .; V gene: TRBV7-9; J gene: TRBJ2-5; clone size: few; CDR3 protein: CASSPSGALYQETQYF; CDR3 DNA: TGTGCCAGCAGCCCTTCAGGGGCCTTATACCAAGAGACCCAGTACTTC
D gene: TRBD2; V gene: TRBV5-1; J gene: TRBJ2-6; clone size: .; CDR3 protein: CASSLWGGYIPGANVLTF; CDR3 DNA: TGCGCCAGCAGCTTGTGGGGAGGGTACATCCCCGGGGCCAACGTCCTGACTTTC
D gene: TRBD2; V gene: TRBV5-1; J gene: TRBJ2-5; clone size: .; CDR3 protein: CASSPGTSGYQETQYF; CDR3 DNA: TGCGCCAGCAGCCCGGGGACTAGCGGGTACCAAGAGACCCAGTACTTC
D gene: .; V gene: TRBV29-1; J gene: TRBJ1-2; clone size: .; CDR3 protein: CSVDGGSLYGYTF; CDR3 DNA: TGCAGCGTTGACGGGGGGAGCTTATATGGCTACACCTTC
D gene: .; V gene: TRBV5-1; J gene: TRBJ2-5; clone size: .; CDR3 protein: CASSLAAGSQETQYF; CDR3 DNA: TGCGCCAGCAGCTTGGCGGCAGGGAGCCAAGAGACCCAGTACTTC
D gene: .; V gene: TRBV2; J gene: TRBJ2-3; clone size: once; CDR3 protein: CASVRDSGTQYF; CDR3 DNA: TGTGCCAGCGTCCGGGACTCCGGCACGCAGTATTTT
D gene: TRBD1; V gene: TRBV29-1; J gene: TRBJ1-2; clone size: few; CDR3 protein: CSVGTGTFNGYTF; CDR3 DNA: TGCAGCGTGGGGACAGGCACCTTCAATGGCTACACCTTC
D gene: TRBD2; V gene: TRBV7-2; J gene: TRBJ2-1; clone size: few; CDR3 protein: CASSLARAGGTYNEQFF; CDR3 DNA: TGTGCCAGCAGCTTAGCTCGAGCGGGAGGAACCTACAATGAGCAGTTCTTC
D gene: .; V gene: TRBV7-2; J gene: TRBJ2-5; clone size: .; CDR3 protein: CASSTDSGTQYF; CDR3 DNA: TGTGCCAGCAGCACGGACAGCGGGACCCAGTACTTC
D gene: .; V gene: TRBV5-1; J gene: TRBJ2-2; clone size: .; CDR3 protein: CASSGGSGAGRDTGELFF; CDR3 DNA: TGCGCCAGCAGCGGAGGCTCCGGGGCCGGGCGCGACACCGGGGAGCTGTTTTTT
D gene: TRBD1; V gene: TRBV19; J gene: TRBJ2-7; clone size: many; CDR3 protein: CASSPIWDRGLGFSYEQYF; CDR3 DNA: TGTGCCAGTAGTCCTATTTGGGACAGGGGACTAGGATTCTCCTACGAGCAGTACTTC
D gene: .; V gene: TRBV4-1; J gene: TRBJ1-5; clone size: .; CDR3 protein: CASSLTAGGNQPQHF; CDR3 DNA: TGCGCCAGCAGCCTCACGGCCGGGGGCAATCAGCCCCAGCATTTT
D gene: TRBD1; V gene: TRBV28; J gene: TRBJ2-5; clone size: .; CDR3 protein: CASSFGGQGQETQYF; CDR3 DNA: TGTGCCAGCAGTTTCGGGGGACAGGGCCAAGAGACCCAGTACTTC
D gene: .; V gene: TRBV28; J gene: TRBJ2-7; clone size: .; CDR3 protein: CASSLGNEQYF; CDR3 DNA: TGTGCCAGCAGTTTAGGGAACGAGCAGTACTTC
D gene: TRBD1; V gene: TRBV5-1; J gene: TRBJ1-4; clone size: .; CDR3 protein: CASSLFGTGDEKLFF; CDR3 DNA: TGCGCCAGCAGCTTATTCGGGACAGGGGATGAAAAACTGTTTTTT
D gene: TRBD1; V gene: TRBV5-1; J gene: TRBJ2-7; clone size: few; CDR3 protein: CASSSPNADRRYEQYF; CDR3 DNA: TGCGCCAGCAGCAGTCCCAATGCGGACAGGCGCTACGAGCAGTACTTC
D gene: TRBD1; V gene: TRBV2; J gene: TRBJ2-4; clone size: .; CDR3 protein: CASSDLVRGLGAKNIQYF; CDR3 DNA: TGTGCCAGCAGTGACCTAGTAAGGGGGCTGGGAGCCAAAAACATTCAGTACTTC
D gene: .; V gene: TRBV15; J gene: TRBJ1-1; clone size: .; CDR3 protein: CAFGAGVKKTEAFF; CDR3 DNA: TGTGCCTTCGGGGCAGGGGTGAAGAAAACTGAAGCTTTCTTT
D gene: TRBD1; V gene: TRBV6-5; J gene: TRBJ1-2; clone size: .; CDR3 protein: CASTKGQGRGYTF; CDR3 DNA: TGTGCCAGCACCAAGGGACAGGGAAGGGGCTACACCTTC
D gene: TRBD2; V gene: TRBV19; J gene: TRBJ2-7; clone size: .; CDR3 protein: CASSIRLAGGSYEQYF; CDR3 DNA: TGTGCCAGTAGTATCCGACTAGCGGGAGGGTCCTACGAGCAGTACTTC
D gene: TRBD2; V gene: TRBV11-1; J gene: TRBJ2-1; clone size: .; CDR3 protein: CASSPKRGGYNEQFF; CDR3 DNA: TGTGCCAGCAGTCCTAAGCGGGGAGGATACAATGAGCAGTTCTTC
D gene: .; V gene: TRBV7-3; J gene: TRBJ1-1; clone size: many; CDR3 protein: CASSRQINTEAFF; CDR3 DNA: TGTGCCAGCAGCCGTCAAATAAACACTGAAGCTTTCTTT